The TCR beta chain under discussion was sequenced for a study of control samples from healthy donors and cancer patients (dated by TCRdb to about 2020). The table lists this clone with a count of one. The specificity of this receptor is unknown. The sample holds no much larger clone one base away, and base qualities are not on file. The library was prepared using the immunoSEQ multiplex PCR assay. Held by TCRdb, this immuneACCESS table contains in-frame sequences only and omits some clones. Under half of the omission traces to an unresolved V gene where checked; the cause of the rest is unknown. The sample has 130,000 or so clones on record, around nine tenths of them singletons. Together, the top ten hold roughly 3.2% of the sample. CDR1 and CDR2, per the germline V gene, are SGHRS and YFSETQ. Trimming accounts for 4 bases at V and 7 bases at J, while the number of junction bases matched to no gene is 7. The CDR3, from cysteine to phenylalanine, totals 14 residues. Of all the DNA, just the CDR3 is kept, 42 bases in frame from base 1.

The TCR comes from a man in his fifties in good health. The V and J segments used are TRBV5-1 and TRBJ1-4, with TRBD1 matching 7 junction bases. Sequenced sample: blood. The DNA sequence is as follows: TGCGCCAGCAGCATCCGGGACAGAGGTGAAAAACTGTTTTTT. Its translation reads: CASSIRDRGEKLFF.